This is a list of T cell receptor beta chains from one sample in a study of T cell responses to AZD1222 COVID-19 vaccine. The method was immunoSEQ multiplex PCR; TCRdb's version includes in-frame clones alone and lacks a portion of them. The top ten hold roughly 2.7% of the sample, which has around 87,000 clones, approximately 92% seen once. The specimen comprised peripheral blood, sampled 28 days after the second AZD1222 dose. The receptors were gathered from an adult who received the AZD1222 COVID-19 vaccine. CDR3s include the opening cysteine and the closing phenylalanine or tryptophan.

CAISESVAGTGEKLFF,16,TRBV10-3
CASRIGGGHNEQFF,14,TRBV27
CASSVEGQNNEQFF,14,TRBV9
CASSLQATNEKLFF,14,TRBV3-1/TRBV3-2
CASSLGLRGFTDTQYF,16,TRBV13
CAWDRSSYNSPLHF,14,TRBV30
CANRQESGVTF,11,TRBV2
CASSTRPGSSYNEQFF,16,TRBV19
CASTGDTYGYTF,12,TRBV25-1
CASSYGGLAFF,11,TRBV11-2
CASSFTSGIPDTQYF,15,TRBV27
CASSPAGAGEQYF,13,TRBV5-4
CASNDERAPIIGSGNTIYF,19,TRBV21-1
CASSVSPLSSYEQYF,15,TRBV9
CASSEWGRGTPDTIYF,16,TRBV6-1
CASSIIPGAGRQPQHF,16,TRBV19
CASSTDTQRYF,11,TRBV12-3/TRBV12-4
CASSPPNGGVNEKLFF,16,TRBV7-8
CASSVTGEVDEQFF,14,TRBV6-4
CATSQGNEQFF,11,TRBV24-1
CASGTRPSSYNEQFF,15,TRBV2
CASSLLRGPGTDTQYF,16,TRBV7-9
CASSQTGTDSHEQYF,15,TRBV4-2
CASSERDRGKGLAKNIQYF,19,TRBV2
CASSLVPTGAEAFF,14,TRBV5-6
CASSGRLGRQNTGELFF,17,TRBV9
CAAGGRPLGNTIYF,14,TRBV6-1
CASSQEPRSYEQYF,14,TRBV3-1/TRBV3-2
CASSYGQGETQYF,13,TRBV7-2
CASSRMRLTLAKNIQYF,17,TRBV11-3
CASRQTTGNNSPLHF,15,TRBV14